In this sample, the clone carrying this T cell receptor beta chain turned up many times. The data are from a study of metastatic and nonmetastatic thyroid tumors. No patient received treatment before thyroid surgery. TCRdb reprocessed the PCR reads via MiXCR. Here the sample spans approximately 58,000 clones, around 20% being singletons. V lost 5 bases to trimming and J lost 3 bases; unmatched junction nucleotides: 5. CDR3 size: 14 residues. CDR1 is MNHNS, CDR2 SASEGT, per germline. The TCR originated in a female donor with papillary thyroid cancer or a benign thyroid nodule (not recorded which). Some clones in this sample may be carry-over from other donors' samples. Material for sequencing was blood. This sequence joins TRBV6-1 and TRBJ2-7; 9 positions match TRBD1. CDR3 loop: CASSTGGADYEQYF. CDR3 sequence (DNA): TGTGCCAGCAGTACAGGGGGCGCAGACTACGAGCAGTACTTC.